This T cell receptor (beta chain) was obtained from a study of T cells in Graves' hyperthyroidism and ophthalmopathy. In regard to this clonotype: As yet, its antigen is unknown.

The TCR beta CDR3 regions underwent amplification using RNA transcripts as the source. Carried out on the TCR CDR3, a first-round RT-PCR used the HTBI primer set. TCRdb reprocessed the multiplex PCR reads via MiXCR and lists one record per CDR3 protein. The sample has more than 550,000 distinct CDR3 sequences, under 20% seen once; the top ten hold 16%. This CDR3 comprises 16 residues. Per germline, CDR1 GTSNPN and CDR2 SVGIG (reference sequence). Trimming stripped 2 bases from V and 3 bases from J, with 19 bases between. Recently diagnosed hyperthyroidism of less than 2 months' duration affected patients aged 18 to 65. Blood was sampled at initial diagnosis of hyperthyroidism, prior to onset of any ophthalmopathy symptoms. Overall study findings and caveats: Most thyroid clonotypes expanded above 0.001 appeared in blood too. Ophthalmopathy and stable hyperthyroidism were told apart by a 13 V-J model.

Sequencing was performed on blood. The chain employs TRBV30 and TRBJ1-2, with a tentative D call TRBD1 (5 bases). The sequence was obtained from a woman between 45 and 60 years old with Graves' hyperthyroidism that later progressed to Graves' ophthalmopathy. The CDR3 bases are TGTGCCTGGAGTCCCCCGGGGGACCAGCTGTACTATGGCTACACCTTC. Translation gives CAWSPPGDQLYYGYTF.